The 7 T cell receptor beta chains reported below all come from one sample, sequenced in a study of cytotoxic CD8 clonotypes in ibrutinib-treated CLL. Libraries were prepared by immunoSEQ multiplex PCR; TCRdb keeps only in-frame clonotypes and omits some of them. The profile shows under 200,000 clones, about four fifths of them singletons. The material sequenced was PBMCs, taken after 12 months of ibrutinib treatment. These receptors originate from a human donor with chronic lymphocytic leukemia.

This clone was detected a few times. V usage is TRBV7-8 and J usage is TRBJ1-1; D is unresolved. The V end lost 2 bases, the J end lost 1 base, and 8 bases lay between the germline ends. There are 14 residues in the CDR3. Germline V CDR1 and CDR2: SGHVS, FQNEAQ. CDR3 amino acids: CASSLMAQNTEAFF. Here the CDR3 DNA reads TGTGCCAGCAGCTTAATGGCTCAGAACACTGAAGCTTTCTTT.

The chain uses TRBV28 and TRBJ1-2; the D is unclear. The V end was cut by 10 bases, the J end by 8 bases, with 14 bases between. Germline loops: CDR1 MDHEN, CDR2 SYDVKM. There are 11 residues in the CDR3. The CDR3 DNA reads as TGTGCCAACCGAGGGAGTGGAGGCTACACCTTC. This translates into CANRGSGGYTF.

CDR3 nucleotide sequence: TGTGCCAGCAGTGCTCGGTCCTACGAGCAGTACTTC. Encoded protein: CASSARSYEQYF. The rearrangement links TRBV6-5 to TRBJ2-7; D is undetermined. Germline values: CDR1 MNHEY, CDR2 SVGAGI. V dropped 5 bases and J dropped 1 base, with 6 bases sitting between them. The CDR3 totals 12 residues.

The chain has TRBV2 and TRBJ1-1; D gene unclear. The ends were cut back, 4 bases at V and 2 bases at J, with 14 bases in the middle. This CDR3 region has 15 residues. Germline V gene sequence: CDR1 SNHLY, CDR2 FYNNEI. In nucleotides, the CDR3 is TGTGCCAGCAGTGTGGAGGCAGGACGTAACACTGAAGCTTTCTTT. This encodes CASSVEAGRNTEAFF.

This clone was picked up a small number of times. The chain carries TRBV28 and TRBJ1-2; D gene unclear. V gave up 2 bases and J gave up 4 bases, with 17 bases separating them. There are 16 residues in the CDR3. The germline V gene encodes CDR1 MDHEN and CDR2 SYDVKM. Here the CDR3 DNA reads TGTGCCAGCAGTTTAGGCCATCCGCAAAGGCCCTATGGCTACACCTTC. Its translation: CASSLGHPQRPYGYTF.

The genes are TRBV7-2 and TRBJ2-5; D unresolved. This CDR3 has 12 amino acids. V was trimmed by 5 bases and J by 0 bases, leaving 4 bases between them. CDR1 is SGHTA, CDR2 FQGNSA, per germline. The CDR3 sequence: CASSPYQETQYF. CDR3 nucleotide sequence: TGTGCCAGCAGCCCGTACCAAGAGACCCAGTACTTC.

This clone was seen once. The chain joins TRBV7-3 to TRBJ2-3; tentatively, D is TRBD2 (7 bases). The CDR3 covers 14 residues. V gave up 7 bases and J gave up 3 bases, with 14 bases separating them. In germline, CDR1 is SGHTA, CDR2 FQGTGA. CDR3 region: CASTPRGGTDTQYF. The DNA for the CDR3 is TGTGCCAGCACCCCGAGGGGGGGGACAGATACGCAGTATTTT.